These 31 T cell receptor beta chains share one sample of origin, sequenced in a study of blood T cell repertoires in COVID-19. Clones were read by immunoSEQ multiplex PCR, and TCRdb kept only the in-frame ones, dropping some. Here the sample spans some 460,000 clones, nearly 90% being singletons. Sequencing was performed on PBMCs or T cells enriched from blood (not recorded which). Receptor source: a woman aged 18-29 years with acute COVID-19.

The chain carries TRBV4-3 and TRBJ1-1, with 8 bases fitting TRBD1. Germline V lookup: CDR1 LGHNA, CDR2 YSLEER. The CDR3 contains 18 residues. With 0 bases clipped from V and 1 base from J, the junction kept 10 bases outside the gene matches. CDR3 region: CASSQESLIDRGNTEAFF. The CDR3 nucleotides are TGCGCCAGCAGCCAAGAAAGTCTAATTGACAGGGGGAACACTGAAGCTTTCTTT.

The genes are TRBV28 and TRBJ1-1, with a tentative D call TRBD1 (6 bases). The germline gives CDR1 MDHEN, CDR2 SYDVKM. Trimming shortened V by 6 bases and J by 1 base, and 9 bases separated the two germline ends. The CDR3 loop spans 13 amino acids. CDR3 in amino acids: CASRIGGNTEAFF. In DNA form, the CDR3 reads TGTGCCAGCAGGATAGGGGGGAACACTGAAGCTTTCTTT.

The gene calls are TRBV27 and TRBJ2-1; TRBD2 aligns across 10 bases. V was pared by 4 bases and J by 7 bases, with 16 bases of the junction left unmatched. From germline, CDR1 is MNHEY and CDR2 SMNVEV (reference sequence). The CDR3 consists of 18 residues. CDR3 region: CASSSKRTSGIFSNEQFF. In DNA, the CDR3 is TGTGCCAGCAGTTCCAAACGGACTAGCGGAATCTTTAGTAATGAGCAGTTCTTC.

The chain is built from TRBV29-1 and TRBJ1-2, with 7 bases aligning to TRBD1. V lost 6 bases to trimming and J lost 5 bases; unmatched junction nucleotides: 3. In germline, CDR1 is SQVTM, CDR2 ANQGSEA. This CDR3 comprises 11 residues. The CDR3 DNA reads TGCAGCGTAGGGACAGATTATGGCTACACCTTC. This encodes CSVGTDYGYTF.

The rearrangement uses TRBV5-1 and TRBJ1-4; 8 nucleotides match TRBD1. V lost 4 bases and J lost 5; bases outside the gene matches: 4. This CDR3 is built from 14 residues. Germline V gene lookup returns CDR1 SGHRS and CDR2 YFSETQ. CDR3 DNA sequence: TGCGCCAGCAGCACCGGACAGGGCAATGAAAAACTGTTTTTT. It codes for CASSTGQGNEKLFF.

CDR3 in amino acids: CASSQLSGSNTGELFF. The CDR3 region has the DNA TGTGCCAGCAGCCAACTCAGCGGCTCGAACACCGGGGAGCTGTTTTTT. The chain employs TRBV5-4 and TRBJ2-2; tentative D call: TRBD2 (5 bases). CDR1 and CDR2 from the germline V gene are SGHNT and YYREEE (reference sequence). V shed 4 bases and J shed 0 bases, with 13 bases lying between them. The CDR3 consists of 16 residues.

This sequence joins TRBV5-4 and TRBJ2-2; D possibly corresponds to TRBD2 (6 bases). Germline CDR1 reads SGHNT; CDR2 reads YYREEE (reference sequence). This CDR3 has 13 amino acids. V shed 5 bases and J shed 7 bases, with 12 bases lying between them. CDR3 bases: TGTGCCAGCAGAAGTGGGACTTACGGGGAGCTGTTTTTT. Translation: CASRSGTYGELFF.

This chain links TRBV29-1 with TRBJ1-3, with a tentative D call TRBD1 (6 bases). With 6 bases removed from V and 2 bases from J, the gap between germline ends came to 14 bases. CDR1 and CDR2 (germline): SQVTM, ANQGSEA. The CDR3 is 14 amino acids. CDR3 DNA: TGCAGCGTATCCGGGACACTACCTGGAAACACCATATATTTT. Translation: CSVSGTLPGNTIYF.

The chain carries TRBV10-3 and TRBJ2-7; no clear D. Trimming shortened V by 5 bases and J by 2 bases, and 13 bases separated the two germline ends. Germline CDR1 and CDR2: ENHRY and SYGVKD. The CDR3 sequence is 14 residues long. The CDR3 region is CAISTPGWTYEQYF. The CDR3 bases are TGTGCCATCAGTACACCGGGTTGGACCTACGAGCAGTACTTC.

The chain couples TRBV5-4 to TRBJ2-3; TRBD2 matches at 11 bases. Looked up from germline, CDR1 is SGHNT and CDR2 is YYREEE (reference sequence). The CDR3 is made up of 16 amino acids. Trimming at V came to 1 base and at J to 6 bases, leaving 7 bases not matched to a gene. This chain's CDR3 is CASSLTSGGWGDTQYF. The CDR3 DNA is TGTGCCAGCAGCTTGACTAGCGGGGGTTGGGGGGATACGCAGTATTTT.

The CDR3 DNA is TGCAGTGCTAGTTCTTCAAACCCAACTAACACCGGGGAGCTGTTTTTT. Its protein product is CSASSSNPTNTGELFF. The genes are TRBV20-1 and TRBJ2-2; D is ambiguous. CDR1 is DFQATT, CDR2 SNEGSKA, per germline (reference sequence). Trimming took 3 bases from V and 2 from J, leaving 16 bases between them. This CDR3 is built from 16 residues.

The chain uses TRBV19 and TRBJ2-7, with a tentative D call TRBD2 (6 bases). From germline, CDR1 is LNHDA and CDR2 SQIVND (reference sequence). The V gene lost 3 bases and the J gene lost 7 bases, with 10 bases spanning the gap. CDR3 length equals 12 residues. The CDR3 sequence: CASSIPAGEQYF. The CDR3 DNA reads as TGTGCCAGTAGTATCCCGGCGGGAGAGCAGTACTTC.

This clone came up once. V is TRBV10-1 and J is TRBJ2-7, with unresolved D. CDR1 is WNHNN and CDR2 is SYGVQD in the germline V gene (reference sequence). The V end was cut by 3 bases, the J end by 3 bases, with 9 bases between. CDR3 length: 13 amino acids. This chain's CDR3 is CASSDREIYEQYF. Written as DNA, the CDR3 is TGCGCCAGCAGTGACCGAGAGATCTACGAGCAGTACTTC.

The sample holds a few counts of this clone. The V gene is TRBV27, the J gene TRBJ1-2; D perhaps matches TRBD1 (5 bases). The CDR3 loop spans 13 amino acids. Germline V gives CDR1 MNHEY, CDR2 SMNVEV (reference sequence). V was trimmed by 2 bases and J by 6 bases, leaving 10 bases between them. CDR3 nucleotides: TGTGCCAGCAGTTTACAGGGTAGTAATGGCTACACCTTC. It encodes CASSLQGSNGYTF.

The chain uses TRBV27 and TRBJ1-6; TRBD1 agrees at 9 bases. CDR1 is MNHEY, CDR2 SMNVEV, per germline (reference sequence). The CDR3 covers 16 residues. J lost 3 bases, V lost 2 bases, and 2 bases had no gene match. The CDR3 protein is CASSLATGGYNSPLHF. DNA for the CDR3: TGTGCCAGCAGTTTAGCGACAGGGGGCTATAATTCACCCCTCCACTTT.

The rearrangement uses TRBV11-2 and TRBJ2-7; TRBD2 aligns across 13 bases. The V gene's germline CDR1 is SGHAT and CDR2 FQNNGV. This CDR3 has 18 amino acids. Unmatched junction bases numbered 8, after V lost 1 base and J lost 2 bases. CDR3 nucleotides: TGTGCCAGCAGCTTAGTCCCCCCCACTAGCGGGGGGGCCTACGAGCAGTACTTC. Its protein is CASSLVPPTSGGAYEQYF.

In this sample, this clone turned up a few times. DNA of the CDR3: TGTGCCAGCAGCTTGAATTGGGGGACTATTGCGGGCTACACCTTC. It is translated as CASSLNWGTIAGYTF. The genes are TRBV5-6 and TRBJ1-2; TRBD1 might be the D (5 bases). The germline V and J ends were trimmed by 1 base and 8 bases, with 18 bases remaining between them. CDR3 size: 15 residues. CDR1 and CDR2 from the germline V gene are SGHDT and YYEEEE.

The chain is built from TRBV3-1 (or the pseudogene TRBV3-2) and TRBJ2-3, with TRBD2 matching 7 bases. Germline lookup yields CDR1 LGHDT and CDR2 YNNKEL (reference sequence). This CDR3 has 16 residues. V shed 2 bases, J shed 5 bases, and the junction held 10 bases outside the gene matches. This CDR3 is CASSQSSAPSGDTQYF. The CDR3 DNA reads TGTGCCAGCAGCCAAAGTTCGGCACCTAGCGGAGATACGCAGTATTTT.

The J gene is TRBJ2-5, the V gene TRBV11-2, with 10 nucleotides matching TRBD2. The V gene end was trimmed by 0 bases and the J gene end by 0 bases; junction bases not matched to a gene: 4. The CDR3 runs 17 residues. Looked up from germline, CDR1 is SGHAT and CDR2 is FQNNGV. DNA of the CDR3: TGTGCCAGCAGCTTAGATTTCGGACTAGCGGACCAAGAGACCCAGTACTTC. Its protein is CASSLDFGLADQETQYF.

The CDR3 loop reads CASSKGQGAGGEATQYF. CDR3 nucleotide sequence: TGTGCCAGCAGCAAGGGACAGGGGGCTGGCGGGGAAGCGACCCAGTACTTC. The genes are TRBV7-6 and TRBJ2-5, with 12 positions matching TRBD1. The CDR3 loop spans 17 amino acids. Germline V gene sequence: CDR1 SGHVS, CDR2 FNYEAQ. V lost 5 bases, J lost 7 bases, and 14 bases stayed unmatched.

In its sample, this clone was seen a few times. This chain joins TRBV27 and TRBJ1-1; 7 bases agree with TRBD1. The CDR3 covers 14 residues. Losses at the gene ends were 2 bases for V and 4 bases for J; bases not matched to a gene: 4. CDR1 is MNHEY, CDR2 SMNVEV, per germline (reference sequence). The CDR3 nucleotides read TGTGCCAGCAGTTTACAAGGGGGCGGCACTGAAGCTTTCTTT. Translating gives CASSLQGGGTEAFF.

The chain is built from TRBV11-3 and TRBJ2-1; 7 bases map to TRBD1. This CDR3 region has 14 residues. V was pared by 5 bases and J by 11 bases, with 12 bases of the junction left unmatched. The germline V gene encodes CDR1 SGHNT and CDR2 YENEEA. CDR3 sequence: CASSLTTGSDKQFF. CDR3 DNA sequence: TGTGCCAGCAGCCTAACGACAGGGAGTGATAAGCAGTTCTTC.

V gene TRBV11-2 combines with J gene TRBJ2-5; D gene uncertain. V lost 8 bases and J lost 2, with 12 bases in between. The CDR3 is made up of 13 amino acids. Germline V lookup: CDR1 SGHAT, CDR2 FQNNGV. CDR3 sequence: CASRYTQQETQYF. The CDR3 DNA sequence: TGTGCCAGCCGATACACACAGCAAGAGACCCAGTACTTC.

This clone was seen once. The rearrangement joins TRBV5-1 to TRBJ1-6; 7 nucleotides agree with TRBD1. The CDR3 covers 15 residues. V trimming: 3 bases; J trimming: 5 bases; junction bases outside the gene matches: 5. Germline V lookup: CDR1 SGHRS, CDR2 YFSETQ. The CDR3 DNA is TGCGCCAGCAGCTCTTTAGGACAGGATAATTCACCCCTCCACTTT. Protein: CASSSLGQDNSPLHF.

The chain combines TRBV5-1 with TRBJ2-1; possible D gene TRBD2, 5 bases. This CDR3 spans 11 amino acids. Germline loops: CDR1 SGHRS, CDR2 YFSETQ. The V gene lost 7 bases and the J gene lost 9 bases, with 11 bases spanning the gap. CDR3 in amino acids: CASRRGSEQFF. In DNA form, the CDR3 reads TGCGCCAGCCGTCGGGGTAGTGAGCAGTTCTTC.

The CDR3 reads CASSFGGSVREQYF. CDR3 nucleotide sequence: TGCGCCAGCAGCTTTGGGGGGTCGGTACGCGAGCAGTACTTC. The chain joins TRBV5-1 to TRBJ2-7; D is possibly TRBD2 (6 bases). This CDR3 has 14 residues. Germline V lookup: CDR1 SGHRS, CDR2 YFSETQ. V lost 2 bases and J 6 bases, leaving 15 bases between the germline ends.

A word on this clone: The sample holds other DNA sequences that translate to the same CDR3. DNA of the CDR3: TGCGCCAGCAGCCAAGGGCAGAACTATGGCTACACCTTC. Its translation is CASSQGQNYGYTF. This sequence joins TRBV4-3 and TRBJ1-2; D remains unclear. CDR3 length: 13 residues. CDR1 is LGHNA and CDR2 is YSLEER in the germline V gene. Trimming stripped 1 base from V and 2 bases from J, with 5 bases between.

The chain combines TRBV28 with TRBJ2-7, with 9 bases identical to TRBD1. Per the germline V gene, CDR1 is MDHEN and CDR2 is SYDVKM. With 4 bases clipped from V and 5 bases from J, the junction kept 3 bases outside the gene matches. The CDR3 has 13 residues. CDR3 nucleotide sequence: TGTGCCAGCAGTTGGGACAGGGAGGACGAGCAGTACTTC. Translating it yields CASSWDREDEQYF.

This chain links TRBV6-2 or TRBV6-3 with TRBJ2-2, with TRBD1 as a possible D gene (5 bases). This CDR3 has 14 amino acids. V lost 5 bases, J lost 1 base, and 8 bases lay in between. Germline assignment: CDR1 MNHEY and CDR2 SVGEGT. The CDR3 DNA reads TGTGCCAGCAGTGTCGGACAGAACACCGGGGAGCTGTTTTTT. Translation: CASSVGQNTGELFF.

The chain recombines TRBV25-1 with TRBJ1-3, with 10 bases identical to TRBD1. Germline V gives CDR1 MGHDK, CDR2 SYGVNS. After removal of 2 bases from V and 1 base from J, the junction contained 8 bases not matched to a gene. The CDR3 has 18 amino acids. The CDR3 nucleotides are TGTGCCAGCAGTGAAACCCCGGGACAGGGGATGTCTGGAAACACCATATATTTT. This encodes CASSETPGQGMSGNTIYF.

The chain combines TRBV7-3 with TRBJ2-1, with 12 bases matching TRBD2. Trimming removed 1 base from V and 1 base from J; junction bases left unmatched: 5. There are 18 residues in the CDR3. Germline CDR1 SGHTA, CDR2 FQGTGA. In nucleotides, the CDR3 is TGTGCCAGCAGCTTAAGCCCTAGCGGGGGGGCTTCCTACAATGAGCAGTTCTTC. Encoded protein: CASSLSPSGGASYNEQFF.